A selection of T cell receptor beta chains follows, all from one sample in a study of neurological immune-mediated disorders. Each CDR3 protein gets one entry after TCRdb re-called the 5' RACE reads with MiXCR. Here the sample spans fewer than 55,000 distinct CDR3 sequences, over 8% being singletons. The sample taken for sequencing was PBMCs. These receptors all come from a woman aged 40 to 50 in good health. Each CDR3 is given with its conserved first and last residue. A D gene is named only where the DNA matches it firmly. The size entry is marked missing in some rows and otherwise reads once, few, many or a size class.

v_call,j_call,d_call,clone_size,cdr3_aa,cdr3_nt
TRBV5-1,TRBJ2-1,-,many,CASSRGDAYNEQFF,TGCGCCAGCAGCAGGGGGGACGCCTACAATGAGCAGTTCTTC
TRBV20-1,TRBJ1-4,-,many,CSARRQPGANEKLFF,TGCAGTGCTAGGCGCCAGCCGGGGGCTAATGAAAAACTGTTTTTT
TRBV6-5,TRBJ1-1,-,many,CASSLTGPNTEAFF,TGTGCCAGCAGTCTAACAGGACCGAACACTGAAGCTTTCTTT
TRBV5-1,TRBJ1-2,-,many,CASSLTGNRNYGYTF,TGCGCCAGCAGCTTGACCGGGAATAGGAACTATGGCTACACCTTC
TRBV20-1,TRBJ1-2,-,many,CSAFSGTRGNYGYTF,TGCAGTGCATTCTCCGGGACTCGGGGGAACTATGGCTACACCTTC
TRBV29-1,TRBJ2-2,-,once,CRVAYPQGSTGELFF,TGTAGAGTAGCTTATCCCCAGGGAAGCACCGGGGAGCTGTTTTTT
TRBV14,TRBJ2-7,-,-,CASSPITKTVSYEQYF,TGTGCCAGCAGCCCTATCACAAAGACGGTCTCCTACGAGCAGTACTTC
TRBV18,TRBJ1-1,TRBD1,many,CASYPGGSTEAFF,TGTGCCAGCTACCCAGGGGGGTCCACTGAAGCTTTCTTT
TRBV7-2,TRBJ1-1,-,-,CATSRRYIIMNTEAFF,TGTGCCACCTCGAGGAGATATATCATAATGAACACTGAAGCTTTCTTT
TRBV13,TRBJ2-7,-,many,CASSLGPEQYF,TGTGCCAGCAGCCTTGGACCCGAGCAGTACTTC
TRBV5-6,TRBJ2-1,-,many,CASSLGPSSYNEQFF,TGTGCCAGCAGCTTGGGGCCCAGCTCCTACAATGAGCAGTTCTTC
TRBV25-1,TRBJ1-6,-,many,CASTGQGRSPLHF,TGTGCCAGCACCGGGCAGGGGCGGTCACCCCTCCACTTT
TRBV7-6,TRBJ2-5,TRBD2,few,CASSSLGLAGGEETQYF,TGTGCCAGCAGCTCGCTAGGACTAGCGGGGGGGGAAGAGACCCAGTACTTC
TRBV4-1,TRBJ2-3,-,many,CAASRGAAGDTQYF,TGCGCCGCATCCCGCGGGGCCGCGGGAGATACGCAGTATTTT
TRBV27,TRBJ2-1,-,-,CASTSDSLRNEQFF,TGTGCCAGCACTTCAGACAGTCTCCGCAATGAGCAGTTCTTC
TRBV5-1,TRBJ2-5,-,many,CASSKRLAPQETQYF,TGCGCCAGCAGCAAGAGGCTGGCACCTCAAGAGACCCAGTACTTC
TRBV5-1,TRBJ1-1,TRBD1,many,CASSLRGQGVLSEAFF,TGCGCCAGCAGCTTGAGGGGACAGGGGGTTCTGTCTGAAGCTTTCTTT
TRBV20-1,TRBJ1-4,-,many,CSARGPGDFATNEKLFF,TGCAGTGCTAGAGGTCCCGGGGACTTTGCAACTAATGAAAAACTGTTTTTT